This T cell receptor (beta chain) was identified during a study of control samples from healthy donors and cancer patients. Sequenced by immunoSEQ multiplex PCR; TCRdb stores in-frame clones only, minus some. The sample holds about 170,000 clones, 93% seen once. Specimen: blood. The TCR was taken from a woman aged 60-75 years in good health.

CDR3 DNA: TGTGCCAGCAGCCAAGGGACAGGGGAGGCGCCCCTCCACTTT. As protein: CASSQGTGEAPLHF. The chain recombines TRBV7-9 with TRBJ1-6, with 10 bases fitting TRBD1. The V gene's germline CDR1 is SEHNR and CDR2 FQNEAQ (reference sequence). The junction had 8 bases not matched to a gene; V was cut back by 5 bases and J by 13 bases. This CDR3 has 14 residues.